This TCR beta chain is drawn from a study of T cells expressing NK-cell markers. Study in general: The sequencing cohort of eight donors included seven HCMV-seropositive individuals and one seronegative individual.

Production of TCR beta cDNA relied on 5'RACE template switching with UMIs. Reanalyzing the 5' RACE reads, TCRdb keeps one entry per CDR3 protein, without DNA. Its clone listing holds hundreds of thousands of distinct CDR3 sequences. With regard to this clonotype: The antigen is undetermined.

Per the germline V gene, CDR1 is KGHDR and CDR2 is SFDVKD. The CDR3 consists of 14 residues. Study-wide findings and caveats: Roughly six donors showed dominant NKG2C+ clonotypes comprising about 1.0-7.0% of their CD8+ T cells.

The clonotype originates from a man aged 18-30 years in good health. The sequenced sample was blood T cells: a sorted CD56 or NKG2C T cell subset, CD4+ or CD8+ T cells, or bulk PBMC T cells (not recorded which). The V gene is TRBV24-1, the J gene TRBJ1-1; TCRdb lists TRBD1, though no DNA is available to test this call. The CDR3 protein is CATSDPGSYPEAFF.